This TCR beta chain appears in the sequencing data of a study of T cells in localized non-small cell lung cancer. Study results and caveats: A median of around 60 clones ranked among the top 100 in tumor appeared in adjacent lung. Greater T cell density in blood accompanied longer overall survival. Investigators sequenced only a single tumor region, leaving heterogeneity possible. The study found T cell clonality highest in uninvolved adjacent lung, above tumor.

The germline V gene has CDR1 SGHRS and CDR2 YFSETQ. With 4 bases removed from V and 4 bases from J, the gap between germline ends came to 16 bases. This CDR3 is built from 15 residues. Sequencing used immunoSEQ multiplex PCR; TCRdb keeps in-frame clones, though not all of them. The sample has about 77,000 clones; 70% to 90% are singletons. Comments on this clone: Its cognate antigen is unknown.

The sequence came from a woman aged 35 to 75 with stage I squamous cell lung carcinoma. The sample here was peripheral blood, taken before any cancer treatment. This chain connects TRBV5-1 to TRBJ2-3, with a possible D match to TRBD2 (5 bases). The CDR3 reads CASSPGITEADTQYF. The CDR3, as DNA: TGCGCCAGCAGCCCCGGGATCACCGAAGCAGATACGCAGTATTTT.